The 25 T cell receptor beta chains presented below share a single source sample, sequenced in a study of blood T cell repertoires in COVID-19. Sequenced by immunoSEQ multiplex PCR; TCRdb stores in-frame clones only, minus some. This repertoire shows nearly 110,000 clones, approximately 80% found once; its top ten account for roughly 4.3%. The sequencing sample was made of peripheral blood. The source of these receptors is a man aged 65 to 79 with acute or convalescent COVID-19.

The chain carries TRBV28 and TRBJ1-5; possible D gene TRBD1, 5 bases. This CDR3 has 15 residues. Germline V CDR1 and CDR2: MDHEN, SYDVKM. V gave up 4 bases and J gave up 3 bases, with 13 bases separating them. The CDR3 reads CASSSFGGFNQPQHF. DNA of the CDR3: TGTGCCAGCAGTTCTTTTGGGGGGTTCAATCAGCCCCAGCATTTT.

The chain combines TRBV2 with TRBJ1-1; D possibly corresponds to TRBD1 (5 bases). The CDR3 is made up of 15 amino acids. Between the trimmed V and J ends, which lost 6 bases and 0 bases, there was a span of 14 bases. Germline CDR1 reads SNHLY; CDR2 reads FYNNEI. The CDR3 region is CASSELQVMNTEAFF. The CDR3 bases are TGTGCCAGCAGCGAACTACAGGTCATGAACACTGAAGCTTTCTTT.

The chain has TRBV12-5 and TRBJ1-5; D not certain. This CDR3 comprises 15 residues. CDR1 LGHNT and CDR2 FRNRAP come from the germline V gene. Trimming cost V 6 bases and J 0 bases, with 12 bases left between them. The CDR3 protein is CASGPPTGSNQPQHF. The CDR3 bases are TGTGCTAGTGGCCCTCCTACGGGTAGCAATCAGCCCCAGCATTTT.

The rearrangement joins TRBV3-1 (or the pseudogene TRBV3-2) to TRBJ1-5, with a weak D call TRBD1 (6 bases). CDR1 is LGHDT, CDR2 YNNKEL, per germline (reference sequence). Trimming cost V 3 bases and J 4 bases, with 13 bases left between them. The CDR3 is 15 residues long. The CDR3 here is CASSQGRGTNQPQHF. In DNA, the CDR3 is TGTGCCAGCAGCCAGGGCAGGGGTACGAATCAGCCCCAGCATTTT.

The chain recombines TRBV19 with TRBJ1-2; 7 bases line up with TRBD1. V lost 9 bases and J lost 1; bases outside the gene matches: 5. The CDR3 has 13 amino acids. Germline V gene data show CDR1 as LNHDA and CDR2 as SQIVND (reference sequence). CDR3 amino acids: CASRQGNNYGYTF. The DNA for the CDR3 is TGTGCCAGCCGACAGGGAAATAACTATGGCTACACCTTC.

The chain recombines TRBV19 with TRBJ1-5; 7 bases are shared with TRBD1. After removal of 10 bases from V and 5 bases from J, the junction contained 8 bases not matched to a gene. Germline values: CDR1 LNHDA, CDR2 SQIVND (reference sequence). The CDR3 is 13 amino acids. The CDR3 sequence is CATQWQGDQPQHF. The CDR3 region has the DNA TGTGCCACACAATGGCAGGGGGATCAGCCCCAGCATTTT. The full variable domain, its missing parts supplied by reference TRBV19 and TRBJ1-5, is DGGITQSPKYLFRKEGQNVTLSCEQNLNHDAMYWYRQDPGQGLRLIYYSQIVNDFQKGDIAEGYSVSREKKESFPLTVTSAQKNPTAFYLCATQWQGDQPQHFGDGTRLSIL.

The chain recombines TRBV6-6 with TRBJ1-3, with a weak D call TRBD1 (6 bases). The V end lost 2 bases, the J end lost 0 bases, and 11 bases lay between the germline ends. The CDR3 spans 16 residues. Germline CDR1 is MNHNY and CDR2 is SVGAGI (reference sequence). This chain's CDR3 is CASSYLRGGSGNTIYF. DNA of the CDR3: TGTGCCAGCAGTTACCTTAGAGGGGGCTCTGGAAACACCATATATTTT.

The chain joins TRBV6-2 or TRBV6-3 to TRBJ1-5; TRBD1 matches at 7 bases. With 5 bases clipped from V and 7 bases from J, the junction kept 5 bases outside the gene matches. Germline assignment: CDR1 MNHEY and CDR2 SVGEGT. The CDR3 consists of 13 residues. CDR3 DNA: TGTGCCAGCAGTGGACAGGACCTACAGCCCCAGCATTTT. Amino acid sequence: CASSGQDLQPQHF.

In regard to this clone: Sequence at one end of the junction differs from germline and may be a read error. V usage is TRBV6-6 and J usage is TRBJ2-7; 8 bases align to TRBD1. The CDR3 covers 13 residues. Germline lookup yields CDR1 MNHNY and CDR2 SVGAGI (reference sequence). CDR3 sequence: CASSLEQGAPPNF. The CDR3 DNA reads TGTGCCAGCAGCTTAGAGCAGGGGGCCCCCCCAAACTTC.

The chain links TRBV5-6 to TRBJ2-7, with D uncertain. The CDR3 has 14 residues. Trimming shortened V by 2 bases and J by 2 bases, and 11 bases separated the two germline ends. Germline lookup yields CDR1 SGHDT and CDR2 YYEEEE. In nucleotides, the CDR3 is TGTGCCAGCAGCTTTCGGCAGGCAACCTACGAGCAGTACTTC. It codes for CASSFRQATYEQYF.

The table lists this clone with a few counts. The CDR3 here is CASKSGGSGYTF. The CDR3 DNA reads TGTGCCAGCAAATCAGGGGGGAGTGGCTACACCTTC. The chain joins TRBV27 to TRBJ1-2, with 7 bases that match TRBD1. V dropped 7 bases and J dropped 7; count of bases not matched to a gene: 6. Germline lookup yields CDR1 MNHEY and CDR2 SMNVEV (reference sequence). The CDR3 runs to 12 residues.

Only one count was recorded for this clone. The chain joins TRBV19 to TRBJ2-2; TRBD1 might be the D (5 bases). The CDR3 totals 14 residues. The germline gives CDR1 LNHDA, CDR2 SQIVND (reference sequence). V lost 1 base and J 3 bases, leaving 6 bases between the germline ends. The CDR3 DNA sequence: TGTGCCAGTAGTATAGCCAGGGACACCGGGGAGCTGTTTTTT. This translates into CASSIARDTGELFF. Supplemented by reference TRBV19 and TRBJ2-2, the full variable domain reads DGGITQSPKYLFRKEGQNVTLSCEQNLNHDAMYWYRQDPGQGLRLIYYSQIVNDFQKGDIAEGYSVSREKKESFPLTVTSAQKNPTAFYLCASSIARDTGELFFGEGSRLTVL.

J is TRBJ1-1 and V is TRBV10-3, with 9 nucleotides matching TRBD1. CDR1 and CDR2 (germline): ENHRY, SYGVKD. V lost 0 bases, J lost 6 bases, and 8 bases stayed unmatched. The CDR3 length is 16 residues. CDR3 coding DNA: TGTGCCATCAGTGAGTCGGGACAGGGTGGTAGGGCTGAAGCTTTCTTT. Amino acids: CAISESGQGGRAEAFF.

V gene TRBV9 combines with J gene TRBJ1-1; TRBD1 is a possible D gene (6 bases). The CDR3 is made up of 15 amino acids. CDR1 and CDR2 (germline): SGDLS, YYNGEE. Trimming pared 0 bases from V and 5 bases from J, leaving 14 bases between. The CDR3 DNA follows: TGTGCCAGCAGCGTAGCCCCCAGACAGGTGACTGAAGCTTTCTTT. It specifies CASSVAPRQVTEAFF.

The chain couples TRBV5-1 to TRBJ1-6; 8 positions match TRBD1. The CDR3 runs 15 residues. Germline CDR1 is SGHRS and CDR2 is YFSETQ. Trimming cost V 0 bases and J 8 bases; bases outside gene matches: 4. CDR3 sequence (DNA): TGCGCCAGCAGCTTGGATCCGACAGGGGATTCACCCCTCCACTTT. This gives the protein CASSLDPTGDSPLHF.

The chain recombines TRBV15 with TRBJ2-3, with D possibly TRBD2 on 5 matching bases. Germline loops: CDR1 LNHNV, CDR2 YYDKDF (reference sequence). The CDR3 extends over 14 amino acids. V was shortened by 6 bases and J by 2 bases, with 12 bases between the two germline ends. This CDR3 is CATRRTDFTDTQYF. CDR3 sequence (DNA): TGTGCCACCAGAAGGACTGACTTCACAGATACGCAGTATTTT.

J is TRBJ1-1 and V is TRBV29-1; D not certain. Germline V CDR1 and CDR2: SQVTM, ANQGSEA. V lost 3 bases and J lost 0, with 11 bases in between. CDR3 length equals 14 residues. The CDR3 DNA is TGCAGCGTTGATCCGACGGGAATGAACACTGAAGCTTTCTTT. The encoded protein is CSVDPTGMNTEAFF.

The chain employs TRBV6-2 or TRBV6-3 and TRBJ2-3; maybe TRBD1 (6 bases). V gave up 5 bases and J gave up 5 bases, with 8 bases separating them. The CDR3 consists of 12 residues. Looked up from germline, CDR1 is MNHEY and CDR2 is SVGEGT. The CDR3 sequence: CASSTTGDTQYF. Written as DNA, the CDR3 is TGTGCCAGCAGTACGACAGGAGATACGCAGTATTTT.

This clone has just one count. V usage is TRBV11-2 and J usage is TRBJ2-5, with 9 nucleotides matching TRBD1. Germline loops: CDR1 SGHAT, CDR2 FQNNGV. V trimming: 1 base; J trimming: 5 bases; junction bases outside the gene matches: 5. CDR3 length: 15 amino acids. Here the CDR3 DNA reads TGTGCCAGCAGCTTAGGAGGACAGGGGACGGAGACCCAGTACTTC. Residues: CASSLGGQGTETQYF.

The rearrangement joins TRBV28 to TRBJ2-7; TRBD2 is a possible D gene (5 bases). Germline CDR1 reads MDHEN; CDR2 reads SYDVKM. Deletions cut 5 bases from V and 3 bases from J, with 17 bases between. CDR3 length: 15 amino acids. CDR3 protein: CASSEIGNGGYEQYF. The CDR3 DNA reads TGTGCCAGCAGTGAAATAGGGAACGGAGGCTACGAGCAGTACTTC.

The V call is TRBV9, the J call TRBJ2-5; possibly TRBD1 for D (5 bases). Trimming cost V 2 bases and J 0 bases, with 8 bases left between them. The CDR3 is 14 residues long. CDR1 is SGDLS and CDR2 is YYNGEE in the germline V gene. The CDR3 reads CASSVTGYQETQYF. The CDR3 nucleotides read TGTGCCAGCAGCGTCACAGGTTACCAAGAGACCCAGTACTTC.

The DNA of the CDR3 is TGTGCCAGTAGTCGGGGTGGTCGAACAGATACGCAGTATTTT. Protein: CASSRGGRTDTQYF. V gene TRBV19 combines with J gene TRBJ2-3, with a possible D match to TRBD2 (5 bases). This CDR3 region has 14 residues. Looked up from germline, CDR1 is LNHDA and CDR2 is SQIVND (reference sequence). V lost 5 bases and J 3 bases, leaving 12 bases between the germline ends.

The chain carries TRBV6-1 and TRBJ1-3, with 8 bases lining up with TRBD1. With 4 bases clipped from V and 0 bases from J, the junction kept 8 bases outside the gene matches. Germline V gives CDR1 MNHNS, CDR2 SASEGT. The CDR3 sequence is 17 residues long. DNA of the CDR3: TGTGCCAGCAGTGTCACAACACAGGGGGTCTCTGGAAACACCATATATTTT. Its protein is CASSVTTQGVSGNTIYF.

V gene TRBV7-9 combines with J gene TRBJ1-5, with TRBD1 as a possible D gene (6 bases). This CDR3 has 15 amino acids. Germline CDR1 SEHNR, CDR2 FQNEAQ (reference sequence). V was shortened by 5 bases and J by 7 bases, with 18 bases between the two germline ends. CDR3 in DNA: TGTGCCAGCAGCCCCCAAGGGGGTTCGGCCCAGCCCCAGCATTTT. Amino acids: CASSPQGGSAQPQHF.

J is TRBJ2-5 and V is TRBV28; 7 bases map to TRBD1. Germline CDR1 is MDHEN and CDR2 is SYDVKM. This CDR3 contains 14 residues. After removal of 4 bases from V and 4 bases from J, the junction contained 6 bases not matched to a gene. CDR3 residues: CASSSGQDPETQYF. The CDR3 DNA reads as TGTGCCAGCAGTTCCGGACAGGACCCAGAGACCCAGTACTTC.